The TCR beta chain described here comes from a study of T cells in Graves' hyperthyroidism and ophthalmopathy. Whole-study results and caveats: Blood also carried most thyroid clonotypes expanded above 0.001.

This clonotype has at least ten counts. Its antigen remains unknown. It was RNA transcripts that yielded the amplified TCR beta CDR3 regions. An initial round of RT-PCR targeting the TCR CDR3 relied on the HTBI primer set. Each CDR3 protein is one row after TCRdb ran MiXCR on the multiplex PCR reads. The sample records a few hundred thousand distinct CDR3 sequences, around 13% being singletons. From germline, CDR1 is SEHNR and CDR2 FQNEAQ (reference sequence). The CDR3 length is 14 residues. J gave up 5 bases and V 8 bases, and 10 bases lay outside the gene matches. Patients were aged 18 to 65, had disease duration under 2 months, and had newly diagnosed hyperthyroidism. Sample collection date corresponds to first hyperthyroidism diagnosis, prior to any ophthalmopathy symptoms.

The sequenced sample was blood. The chain employs TRBV7-9 and TRBJ2-7, with 9 bases matching TRBD1. This TCR came from a woman under 40 with Graves' hyperthyroidism that later progressed to Graves' ophthalmopathy. CDR3 region: CASGSGTGSHEQYF. CDR3 nucleotides: TGTGCCAGCGGATCGGGGACAGGGTCCCACGAGCAGTACTTC.